This TCR beta chain was captured by sequencing in a study of blood T cell repertoires in COVID-19. On the study more broadly: The United States, Italy and Spain were the sources of the acute and convalescent COVID-19 samples. In each case, the material was cDNA or gDNA derived from T cells, B-cell-depleted T cells, or PBMCs.

In germline, CDR1 is SGHNT, CDR2 YYREEE (reference sequence). The CDR3 totals 19 residues. Unmatched junction bases numbered 20, after V lost 6 bases and J lost 3 bases. Assay: immunoSEQ multiplex PCR; the TCRdb copy retains only in-frame clones and omits some. The sample shows a few hundred thousand clones, 80% to 90% of them seen only once. The origin of this receptor is a man aged 18 to 30 who had recovered from COVID-19. The chain is built from TRBV5-4 and TRBJ2-1, with 8 bases that match TRBD2. What was sequenced was PBMCs or T cells enriched from blood (not recorded which). DNA of the CDR3: TGTGCCAGCACCTCTGTATTTCCGGGACTAGTTCCCCTCTACAATGAGCAGTTCTTC. It yields the protein CASTSVFPGLVPLYNEQFF.